The 19 T cell receptor beta chains given below trace back to one sample, sequenced in a study of blood T cell repertoires in COVID-19. The assay was immunoSEQ multiplex PCR, and TCRdb's table has in-frame clones only and misses some. The data show some 200,000 clones, approximately 86% seen once. Source material: PBMCs or T cells enriched from blood (not recorded which). The source is a woman aged 55-69 years with acute COVID-19.

This chain links TRBV7-2 with TRBJ1-1; D is possibly TRBD1 (5 bases). Between the trimmed V and J ends, which lost 6 bases and 1 base, there was a span of 12 bases. The CDR3 runs 14 residues. Per germline, CDR1 SGHTA and CDR2 FQGNSA. CDR3 bases: TGTGCCAGCAGGCATTATACAGGGAACACTGAAGCTTTCTTT. It yields the protein CASRHYTGNTEAFF. Based on the CDR3 plus reference TRBV7-2 and TRBJ1-1, the full variable domain is GAGVSQSPSNKVTEKGKDVELRCDPISGHTALYWYRQSLGQGLEFLIYFQGNSAPDKSGLPSDRFSAERTGGSVSTLTIQRTQQEDSAVYLCASRHYTGNTEAFFGQGTRLTVV.

The CDR3 is CASSVAGTSYGKTQYF. CDR3 bases: TGTGCCAGCAGCGTAGCCGGGACTAGCTATGGAAAGACCCAGTACTTC. The chain has TRBV9 and TRBJ2-5; TRBD2 matches at 9 bases. CDR1 SGDLS and CDR2 YYNGEE come from the germline V gene. The length of the CDR3 is 16 residues. With 0 bases clipped from V and 6 bases from J, the junction kept 9 bases outside the gene matches.

This rearrangement joins TRBV19 to TRBJ2-2; 7 bases are a match to TRBD2. Trimming removed 3 bases from V and 4 bases from J; junction bases left unmatched: 11. Germline V gives CDR1 LNHDA, CDR2 SQIVND (reference sequence). The CDR3 consists of 17 residues. The CDR3 sequence: CASSMEAGVHLTGELFF. The DNA of the CDR3 is TGTGCCAGTAGTATGGAGGCGGGAGTCCACCTCACCGGGGAGCTGTTTTTT.

The DNA of the CDR3 is TGCGCCAGCAGCCAAGACCCGGCGGCGGAGGGAAGGGTTTACACCGGGGAGCTGTTTTTT. Protein: CASSQDPAAEGRVYTGELFF. The V and J genes are TRBV4-3 and TRBJ2-2; tentative D call: TRBD2 (6 bases). V lost 0 bases and J 3 bases, leaving 23 bases between the germline ends. This CDR3 is 20 amino acids long. Germline V gene lookup returns CDR1 LGHNA and CDR2 YSLEER.

The V gene is TRBV7-2, the J gene TRBJ2-7; 11 nucleotides align to TRBD2. CDR3 size: 18 residues. V lost 8 bases and J lost 0; bases outside the gene matches: 15. Germline V CDR1 and CDR2: SGHTA, FQGNSA. The CDR3 DNA reads TGTGCCAGCGGTAGGAAATCCGGGACTAGCGGTTTCTCCTACGAGCAGTACTTC. It encodes CASGRKSGTSGFSYEQYF.

The V and J genes are TRBV20-1 and TRBJ2-3, with 7 bases identical to TRBD2. Germline CDR1 DFQATT, CDR2 SNEGSKA (reference sequence). The CDR3 runs to 15 residues. The trim removed 3 bases at V and 6 bases at J, leaving 12 bases unmatched. The CDR3 DNA sequence: TGCAGTGCTAGTGTCGGGAGGCCGAGTAGGGATACGCAGTATTTT. It encodes CSASVGRPSRDTQYF.

This chain uses TRBV25-1 with TRBJ1-4, with 10 bases lining up with TRBD1. V was pared by 6 bases and J by 4 bases, with 11 bases of the junction left unmatched. CDR1 and CDR2 from the germline V gene are MGHDK and SYGVNS. This CDR3 has 17 amino acids. CDR3: CASRGTGALRNNEKLFF. CDR3 bases: TGTGCCAGCAGAGGGACAGGGGCCCTAAGGAATAATGAAAAACTGTTTTTT.

The chain joins TRBV27 to TRBJ2-1; tentative D call: TRBD1 (6 bases). Per germline, CDR1 MNHEY and CDR2 SMNVEV (reference sequence). The CDR3 consists of 13 residues. V lost 5 bases and J lost 9, with 14 bases in between. The CDR3 region is CASSTGQLVEQFF. CDR3 in DNA: TGTGCCAGCAGTACCGGACAGTTAGTTGAGCAGTTCTTC.

This sequence joins TRBV4-3 and TRBJ1-4; D uncertain. The CDR3 has 16 residues. From germline, CDR1 is LGHNA and CDR2 YSLEER. The V gene lost 1 base and the J gene lost 0 bases, with 9 bases spanning the gap. The CDR3 loop reads CASSQATVATNEKLFF. CDR3 coding DNA: TGCGCCAGCAGCCAAGCAACAGTGGCAACTAATGAAAAACTGTTTTTT.

This clone has more than one count but fewer than ten. This chain joins TRBV27 and TRBJ1-1, with 8 positions matching TRBD1. This CDR3 has 15 amino acids. V lost 7 bases, J lost 1 base, and 8 bases stayed unmatched. Germline-derived CDR1 and CDR2 are MNHEY and SMNVEV (reference sequence). As DNA, the CDR3 is TGTGCCAGCACTTTCTCAGGGGGCGGGAACACTGAAGCTTTCTTT. This translates into CASTFSGGGNTEAFF.

This chain links TRBV7-9 with TRBJ2-3; 8 bases are shared with TRBD1. Trimming took 2 bases from V and 5 from J; bases not matched to a gene: 9. The CDR3 loop spans 16 amino acids. Germline CDR1 SEHNR, CDR2 FQNEAQ (reference sequence). CDR3 protein: CASSLFSRGQGDTQYF. In DNA form, the CDR3 reads TGTGCCAGCAGCTTATTCTCCAGGGGGCAGGGAGATACGCAGTATTTT.

The chain employs TRBV6-5 and TRBJ2-3, with 7 bases identical to TRBD1. V lost 2 bases to trimming and J lost 7 bases; unmatched junction nucleotides: 6. Germline V CDR1 and CDR2: MNHEY, SVGAGI. The CDR3 totals 14 residues. CDR3 bases: TGTGCCAGCAGTTACGGGACAGATTCTTATACGCAGTATTTT. Protein sequence: CASSYGTDSYTQYF.

The J gene is TRBJ2-3, the V gene TRBV24-1, with no clear D. The germline V gene has CDR1 KGHDR and CDR2 SFDVKD. Trimming removed 8 bases at V and 2 bases at J, with 10 bases between. The CDR3 contains 13 residues. The CDR3 region has the DNA TGTGCCACCAATCTCGAGAACACAGATACGCAGTATTTT. This translates into CATNLENTDTQYF.

The J gene is TRBJ2-5, the V gene TRBV27, with 8 bases matching TRBD2. Germline V CDR1 and CDR2: MNHEY, SMNVEV (reference sequence). The CDR3 has 15 amino acids. The trim removed 2 bases at V and 4 bases at J, leaving 6 bases unmatched. The CDR3 spells CASSLPTGGPETQYF. In DNA form, the CDR3 reads TGTGCCAGCAGTTTACCCACGGGAGGGCCAGAGACCCAGTACTTC.

This clone was observed a few times. This rearrangement joins TRBV5-1 to TRBJ2-7; perhaps TRBD2 as D (7 bases). Germline-derived CDR1 and CDR2 are SGHRS and YFSETQ. The CDR3 contains 14 residues. V lost 0 bases and J 2 bases, leaving 9 bases between the germline ends. CDR3 residues: CASSLEGGPYEQYF. The CDR3 nucleotides are TGCGCCAGCAGCTTGGAGGGGGGGCCCTACGAGCAGTACTTC.

Worth noting for this clone: The sample holds other DNA sequences that translate to the same CDR3. The V and J genes are TRBV4-2 and TRBJ2-3; 10 nucleotides line up with TRBD2. In germline, CDR1 is LGHNA, CDR2 YNFKEQ. J was trimmed by 1 base and V by 1 base; bases with no gene match: 2. The length of the CDR3 is 16 residues. The CDR3 sequence: CASSQGLAGGTDTQYF. CDR3 in DNA: TGTGCCAGCAGCCAAGGGCTAGCGGGAGGCACAGATACGCAGTATTTT.

V usage is TRBV6-2 or TRBV6-3 and J usage is TRBJ2-1; 13 nucleotides align to TRBD2. Germline CDR1 and CDR2: MNHEY and SVGEGT. V shed 4 bases, J shed 4 bases, and the junction held 4 bases outside the gene matches. The CDR3 runs 16 residues. In DNA, the CDR3 is TGTGCCAGCAGTTGGGGACTAGCGGGGCCTTACAATGAGCAGTTCTTC. Translation: CASSWGLAGPYNEQFF.

The V and J genes are TRBV24-1 and TRBJ2-7, with TRBD2 matching 10 bases. Germline V lookup: CDR1 KGHDR, CDR2 SFDVKD. V lost 3 bases, J lost 1 base, and 2 bases stayed unmatched. CDR3 length equals 15 residues. DNA of the CDR3: TGTGCCACCAGTGATGGACTAGCGGATTCCTACGAGCAGTACTTC. Its translation is CATSDGLADSYEQYF.

The chain recombines TRBV7-2 with TRBJ2-7; 9 positions match TRBD1. Unmatched junction bases numbered 7, after V lost 5 bases and J lost 2 bases. Germline lookup yields CDR1 SGHTA and CDR2 FQGNSA. The CDR3 is 15 residues long. DNA for the CDR3: TGTGCCAGCAGCCGCGACAGGGGGAGGACCTACGAGCAGTACTTC. The encoded protein is CASSRDRGRTYEQYF.